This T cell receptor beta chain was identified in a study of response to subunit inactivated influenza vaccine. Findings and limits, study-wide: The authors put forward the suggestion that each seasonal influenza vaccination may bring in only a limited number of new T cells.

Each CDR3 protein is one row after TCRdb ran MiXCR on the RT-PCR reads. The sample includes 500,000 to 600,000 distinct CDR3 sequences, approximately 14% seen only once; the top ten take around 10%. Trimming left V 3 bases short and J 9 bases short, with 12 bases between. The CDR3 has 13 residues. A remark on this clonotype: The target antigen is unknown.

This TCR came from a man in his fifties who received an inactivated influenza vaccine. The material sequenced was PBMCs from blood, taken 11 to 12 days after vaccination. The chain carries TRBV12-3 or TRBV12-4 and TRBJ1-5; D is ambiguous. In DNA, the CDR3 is TGTGCCAGCAGTTTTCTGGTTGAAGGGCCCCAGCATTTT. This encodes CASSFLVEGPQHF.